These 5 T cell receptor beta chains were sequenced from one sample in a study of cytomegalovirus exposure and HLA in healthy donors. Primers for the PCR totalled 60 Vbeta and 13 Jbeta. Sequenced by immunoSEQ multiplex PCR; TCRdb stores in-frame clones only, minus some. The top ten hold around 25% of the sample, which has 60,000 to 65,000 clones, about 65% seen once. The sequenced material came from PBMCs. The receptors shown here come from a man aged 45-65 years in good health and CMV-seropositive.

The chain carries TRBV28 and TRBJ2-7; 9 bases are shared with TRBD1. The CDR3 is 16 residues long. Germline V lookup: CDR1 MDHEN, CDR2 SYDVKM. V shed 6 bases, J shed 2 bases, and the junction held 11 bases outside the gene matches. The CDR3 loop is CASRPGWGQGAYEQYF. In nucleotides, the CDR3 is TGTGCCAGCAGACCAGGGTGGGGACAGGGCGCCTACGAGCAGTACTTC.

This rearrangement joins TRBV7-8 to TRBJ2-1, with a tentative D call TRBD2 (5 bases). V dropped 3 bases and J dropped 5 bases, with 17 bases sitting between them. This CDR3 has 16 residues. Germline loops: CDR1 SGHVS, CDR2 FQNEAQ. The DNA of the CDR3 is TGTGCCAGCAGCTTGGTCGGCGGACTCCCCCACAATGAGCAGTTCTTC. This codes for CASSLVGGLPHNEQFF.

This chain links TRBV29-1 with TRBJ1-1; 7 bases map to TRBD1. This CDR3 contains 11 residues. Germline V gene lookup returns CDR1 SQVTM and CDR2 ANQGSEA. The trim removed 5 bases at V and 4 bases at J, leaving 1 base unmatched. The CDR3 region is CSVYRGTEAFF. The CDR3 DNA reads TGCAGCGTTTACAGGGGCACTGAAGCTTTCTTT.

This clone was picked up one time. The CDR3 is CSVGQGAVGYTF. The DNA of the CDR3 is TGCAGCGTCGGACAGGGGGCAGTTGGCTACACCTTC. The rearrangement joins TRBV29-1 to TRBJ1-2, with 11 bases aligning to TRBD1. Germline assignment: CDR1 SQVTM and CDR2 ANQGSEA. The CDR3 runs to 12 residues. Trimming cost V 6 bases and J 7 bases; bases outside gene matches: 4.

This clone was seen only a few times. This chain connects TRBV5-4 to TRBJ2-1; the match to TRBD2 covers 7 bases. Germline trimming cut 2 bases from V and 7 bases from J; bases unmatched to any gene: 9. Germline V gives CDR1 SGHNT, CDR2 YYREEE (reference sequence). The CDR3 spans 15 residues. CDR3: CASSFAGRRGNEQFF. The CDR3 coding sequence is TGTGCCAGCAGCTTCGCGGGGAGGCGGGGGAATGAGCAGTTCTTC. Full variable domain (remainder filled in from reference TRBV5-4 and TRBJ2-1): ETGVTQSPTHLIKTRGQQVTLRCSSQSGHNTVSWYQQALGQGPQFIFQYYREEENGRGNFPPRFSGLQFPNYSSELNVNALELDDSALYLCASSFAGRRGNEQFFGPGTRLTVL.